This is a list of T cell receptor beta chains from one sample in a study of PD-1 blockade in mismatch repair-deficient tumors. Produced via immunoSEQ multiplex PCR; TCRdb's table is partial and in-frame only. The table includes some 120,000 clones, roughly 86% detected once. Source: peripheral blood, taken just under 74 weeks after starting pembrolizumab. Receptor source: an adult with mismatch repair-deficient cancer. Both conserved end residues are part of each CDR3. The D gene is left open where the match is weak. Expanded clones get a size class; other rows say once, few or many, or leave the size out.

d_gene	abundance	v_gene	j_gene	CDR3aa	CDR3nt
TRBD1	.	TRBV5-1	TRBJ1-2	CASSQERTGLYDYTF	TGCGCCAGCAGCCAAGAACGGACAGGCCTCTATGACTACACCTTC
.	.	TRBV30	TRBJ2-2	CATDGTLDSWGAGELFF	TGTGCCACTGATGGGACCCTAGATAGTTGGGGGGCCGGGGAGCTGTTTTTT
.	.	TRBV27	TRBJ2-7	CATSEGHEQYF	TGTGCCACCAGTGAAGGCCACGAGCAGTACTTC
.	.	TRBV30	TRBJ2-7	CAWSGPTDEQYF	TGTGCCTGGAGTGGACCGACGGACGAGCAGTACTTC
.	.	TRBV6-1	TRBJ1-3	CASSENGVTGNTIYF	TGTGCCAGCAGTGAGAACGGGGTGACTGGAAACACCATATATTTT
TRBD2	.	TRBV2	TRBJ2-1	CASRVLAGGSILDEQFF	TGTGCCAGCAGGGTGCTAGCGGGAGGGTCCATTTTGGATGAGCAGTTCTTC
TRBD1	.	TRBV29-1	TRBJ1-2	CSDGQGTNGYTF	TGCAGCGATGGACAGGGGACGAATGGCTACACCTTC
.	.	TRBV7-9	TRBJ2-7	CASSLVRQGPYEQYF	TGTGCCAGCAGCTTAGTGCGTCAGGGCCCCTACGAGCAGTACTTC
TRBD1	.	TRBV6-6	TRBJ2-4	CASSLGQGAKNIQYF	TGTGCCAGCAGCCTAGGACAGGGGGCCAAAAACATTCAGTACTTC
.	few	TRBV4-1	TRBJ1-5	CASSQAGFPSGQPQHF	TGCGCCAGCAGCCAAGCAGGCTTCCCCTCCGGTCAGCCCCAGCATTTT
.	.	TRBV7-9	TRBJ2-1	CASSLGLNNEQFF	TGTGCCAGCAGCTTAGGTCTCAACAATGAGCAGTTCTTC
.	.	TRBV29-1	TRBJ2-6	CSVEEYSGANVLTF	TGCAGCGTTGAAGAGTATTCTGGGGCCAACGTCCTGACTTTC
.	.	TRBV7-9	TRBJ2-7	CASSLAGAGLGRQYF	TGTGCCAGCAGCTTAGCGGGAGCAGGCCTAGGGAGGCAGTACTTC
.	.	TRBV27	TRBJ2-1	CASSLSTRGREQFF	TGTGCCAGCAGTTTATCCACTAGGGGGAGGGAGCAGTTCTTC
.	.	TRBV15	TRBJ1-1	CATSTGEFPTEAFF	TGTGCCACCAGCACCGGGGAATTCCCAACTGAAGCTTTCTTT
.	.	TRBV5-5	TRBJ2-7	CASSFSDIPYEQYF	TGTGCCAGCAGCTTTTCAGATATTCCCTACGAGCAGTACTTC
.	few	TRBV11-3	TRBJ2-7	CASTQGGVRTYEQYF	TGTGCCAGCACACAGGGAGGTGTTCGAACCTACGAGCAGTACTTC
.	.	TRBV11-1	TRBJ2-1	CASSFVSGKSSYNEQFF	TGTGCCAGCAGCTTCGTGTCGGGCAAGAGCTCCTACAATGAGCAGTTCTTC
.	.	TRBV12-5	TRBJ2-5	CASGLGTEETQYF	TGTGCTAGTGGTTTGGGGACAGAAGAGACCCAGTACTTC
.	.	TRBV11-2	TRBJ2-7	CASSTPGHYYEQYF	TGTGCCAGCAGCACCCCGGGACACTACTACGAGCAGTACTTC
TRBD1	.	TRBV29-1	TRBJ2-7	CSAGTGDYEQYF	TGCAGCGCGGGGACAGGGGACTACGAGCAGTACTTC
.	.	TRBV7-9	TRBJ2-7	CASSPRQGPAYEQYF	TGTGCCAGCAGCCCCCGGCAGGGCCCAGCCTACGAGCAGTACTTC
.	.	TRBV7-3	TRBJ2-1	CASSLTSGVYNEQFF	TGTGCCAGCAGCTTAACTTCTGGGGTCTACAATGAGCAGTTCTTC
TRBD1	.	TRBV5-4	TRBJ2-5	CASSKDRDQETQYF	TGTGCCAGCAGCAAAGACAGGGACCAAGAGACCCAGTACTTC
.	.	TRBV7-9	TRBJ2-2	CASSFGTQTNTGELFF	TGTGCCAGCAGCTTCGGAACACAAACGAACACCGGGGAGCTGTTTTTT
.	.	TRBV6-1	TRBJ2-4	CASSESGVAKNIQYF	TGTGCCAGCAGTGAATCGGGGGTCGCCAAAAACATTCAGTACTTC
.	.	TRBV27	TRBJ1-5	CASSFINQPQHF	TGTGCCAGCAGTTTTATAAATCAGCCCCAGCATTTT
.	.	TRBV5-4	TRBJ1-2	CASSFGRGLSTF	TGTGCCAGCAGCTTCGGACGGGGCTTGAGCACCTTC
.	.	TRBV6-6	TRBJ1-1	CASSYRGEAFF	TGTGCCAGCAGTTATAGAGGTGAAGCTTTCTTT